This TCR beta chain stems from a study of breast tumors, draining lymph nodes, adjacent tissues. Study findings and constraints: Tumor repertoires ranked between lymph nodes and nontumor tissue in diversity, with V and J gene preferences. The data were judged consistent with most tumor T cells coming from lymph node and expanding in tumor. The lymph node origin of tumor T cells was framed as consistent with a hypothesis, not demonstrated. Luminal-like breast cancer showed significantly greater tumor-nontumor repertoire similarity than basal-like breast cancer did.

This clonotype was observed many times. Antigen unknown. Per the germline V gene, CDR1 is SGHTA and CDR2 is FQGTGA. Deletions cut 2 bases from V and 0 bases from J, with 9 bases between. This CDR3 has 15 amino acids. TCRdb recomputed calls from the multiplex PCR reads with MiXCR, one row per CDR3 protein. The data hold some 200,000 distinct CDR3 sequences, with approximately 31% observed a single time. The lymph nodes were axillary draining lymph nodes from breast cancer patients. The chain links TRBV7-3 to TRBJ2-3; perhaps TRBD2 as D (5 bases). This TCR derives from a female donor with breast cancer. Some clones in this sample may be carry-over from other donors' samples. The sample comprised axillary lymph node tissue. The CDR3 sequence is CASSLGRTSTDTQYF. CDR3 in DNA: TGTGCCAGCAGCTTAGGACGGACTAGCACAGATACGCAGTATTTT.